This is a list of T cell receptor beta chains from one sample in a study of radiation and T cells in renal cell carcinoma. Assay: immunoSEQ multiplex PCR; the TCRdb copy retains only in-frame clones and omits some. The table includes around 86,000 clones, approximately 83% detected once. Sequencing was performed on blood, taken from a patient whose treatment included radiotherapy and nephrectomy. Receptors originate from a woman aged 50 to 60 with renal cell carcinoma. Both conserved end residues are part of each CDR3. A D gene is named only where the DNA matches it firmly. Expanded clones get a size class; other rows say once, few or many, or leave the size out.

d_call j_call v_call clone_size cdr3_aa cdr3_nt
. TRBJ2-7 TRBV5-6 . CASSLVTGASYEQYF TGTGCCAGCAGCTTGGTTACGGGAGCCTCCTACGAGCAGTACTTC
. TRBJ2-1 TRBV7-2 . CASSLAGPSYNEQFF TGTGCCAGCAGCTTAGCGGGACCTTCCTACAATGAGCAGTTCTTC
. TRBJ2-7 TRBV5-1 . CASSPWTTYEQYF TGCGCCAGCAGCCCCTGGACGACCTACGAGCAGTACTTC
. TRBJ2-4 TRBV28 . CATLGAEPNGNIQYF TGTGCCACTCTCGGGGCAGAACCAAACGGAAACATTCAGTACTTC
. TRBJ1-1 TRBV18 . CASSPGALNTEAFF TGTGCCAGCTCCCCGGGCGCCCTGAACACTGAAGCTTTCTTT
. TRBJ1-5 TRBV2 . CASSVEWQSGQPQHF TGTGCCAGCAGTGTGGAATGGCAGAGTGGTCAGCCCCAGCATTTT
TRBD1 TRBJ1-5 TRBV19 . CASSMRRDRGESNQPQHF TGTGCCAGTAGTATGCGCCGGGACAGGGGGGAGAGCAATCAGCCCCAGCATTTT
TRBD2 TRBJ2-1 TRBV7-9 . CASSSGLADYNEQFF TGTGCCAGCAGTTCGGGACTAGCGGATTACAATGAGCAGTTCTTC
. TRBJ2-7 TRBV4-1 . CASSQDLRSSYEQYF TGCGCCAGCAGCCAAGATTTGAGGAGCTCCTACGAGCAGTACTTC
. TRBJ2-2 TRBV16 few CASSPDHTGELFF TGTGCCAGCAGCCCGGACCACACCGGGGAGCTGTTTTTT
. TRBJ1-1 TRBV14 . CASSPRGRMNTEAFF TGTGCCAGCAGCCCCAGAGGGAGGATGAACACTGAAGCTTTCTTT
. TRBJ1-1 TRBV6-5 . CASSTIAGFPQAFF TGTGCCAGCAGTACGATAGCAGGGTTCCCTCAAGCTTTCTTT
. TRBJ2-1 TRBV11-2 . CASSLVAGKEFF TGTGCCAGCAGCTTAGTCGCGGGAAAGGAGTTCTTC
. TRBJ2-3 TRBV9 . CASSARLGSTDTQYF TGTGCCAGCAGCGCCCGGCTAGGTAGCACAGATACGCAGTATTTT
TRBD2 TRBJ2-4 TRBV5-4 . CASSQGTSGGAKNIQYF TGTGCCAGCAGCCAAGGGACTAGCGGGGGAGCCAAAAACATTCAGTACTTC
. TRBJ2-2 TRBV10-2 . CASSEKRGELFF TGCGCCAGCAGCGAAAAAAGGGGGGAGCTGTTTTTT
TRBD1 TRBJ1-3 TRBV9 . CASSVGQFSGNTIYF TGTGCCAGCAGCGTGGGACAGTTCTCTGGAAACACCATATATTTT
. TRBJ1-3 TRBV7-9 . CASSHQQGYSGNTIYF TGTGCCAGCAGCCACCAGCAGGGATACTCTGGAAACACCATATATTTT
. TRBJ2-7 TRBV18 . CASSPPRLAGDEQYF TGTGCCAGCTCACCACCGCGGTTAGCTGGAGACGAGCAGTACTTC
TRBD1 TRBJ2-3 TRBV18 . CASSPPRDRPSTDTQYF TGTGCCAGCTCACCACCGAGGGACAGGCCTAGCACAGATACGCAGTATTTT
. TRBJ2-7 TRBV7-9 . CASSLVAGDEQYF TGTGCCAGCAGCTTAGTGGCGGGCGACGAGCAGTACTTC
. TRBJ1-5 TRBV6-5 . CASAWGGDNQPQHF TGTGCCAGCGCCTGGGGGGGGGACAATCAGCCCCAGCATTTT
TRBD1 TRBJ2-3 TRBV7-2 . CASIPGGITDTQYF TGTGCCAGCATCCCAGGGGGAATCACAGATACGCAGTATTTT
TRBD2 TRBJ2-5 TRBV16 . CASSQRVAGDLSKETQYF TGTGCCAGCAGCCAAAGGGTAGCGGGGGACCTCTCAAAAGAGACCCAGTACTTC
TRBD2 TRBJ2-1 TRBV7-2 . CASSILAGRAGYNEQFF TGTGCCAGCAGCATTCTAGCCGGGAGGGCCGGATACAATGAGCAGTTCTTC
TRBD2 TRBJ2-5 TRBV11-3 . CASSPGGPSETQYF TGTGCCAGCAGCCCGGGGGGGCCTTCTGAGACCCAGTACTTC
. TRBJ2-7 TRBV12-5 . CASPCLCWSYEQYF TGTGCTAGTCCCTGTCTGTGCTGGTCCTACGAGCAGTACTTC
TRBD1 TRBJ2-2 TRBV25-1 . CASTRSGTGNTGELFF TGTGCCAGCACCCGCTCCGGGACAGGGAACACCGGGGAGCTGTTTTTT
. TRBJ1-2 TRBV5-6 . CASRRIGGAARYGYTF TGTGCCAGCAGACGGATCGGCGGGGCTGCGCGGTATGGCTACACCTTC
. TRBJ2-7 TRBV29-1 once CSVARRLRDINYEQYF TGCAGCGTTGCCCGACGCCTCCGGGACATAAACTACGAGCAGTACTTC
TRBD1 TRBJ1-2 TRBV6-1 . CASSEVGGTGGEKGYTF TGTGCCAGCAGCGAAGTTGGCGGGACAGGGGGCGAGAAAGGCTACACCTTC
. TRBJ2-3 TRBV7-9 . CASSPGRSVDTQYF TGTGCCAGCAGCCCAGGTAGGAGCGTCGATACGCAGTATTTT
. TRBJ1-1 TRBV7-2 few CASSVDRNTEAFF TGTGCCAGCAGCGTCGACAGGAACACTGAAGCTTTCTTT
TRBD1 TRBJ2-2 TRBV7-8 . CASSENRGGTGGTGELFF TGTGCCAGCAGCGAAAACAGGGGAGGGACAGGGGGCACCGGGGAGCTGTTTTTT
. TRBJ2-7 TRBV27 . CASSPTRSTSYEQYF TGTGCCAGCAGTCCGACGAGGTCTACCTCCTACGAGCAGTACTTC
. TRBJ2-2 TRBV4-1 . CASSREGLGTGELFF TGCGCCAGCAGCCGCGAGGGGCTGGGCACCGGGGAGCTGTTTTTT
TRBD2 TRBJ2-7 TRBV10-3 . CAISDQKRERTYEQYF TGTGCCATCAGTGATCAAAAGCGGGAGCGTACCTACGAGCAGTACTTC
. TRBJ1-3 TRBV30 few CAWGTERMNTIYF TGTGCCTGGGGGACGGAACGCATGAACACCATATATTTT
. TRBJ2-2 TRBV2 . CASSVPGELFF TGTGCCAGCAGTGTTCCTGGGGAGCTGTTTTTT
TRBD1 TRBJ2-7 TRBV6-5 . CASSFGTGKYEQYF TGTGCCAGCAGTTTTGGGACAGGGAAGTACGAGCAGTACTTC
TRBD2 TRBJ2-3 TRBV7-2 . CASSTWASGSGVDTQYF TGTGCCAGCAGCACCTGGGCTAGCGGGAGCGGGGTAGATACGCAGTATTTT
TRBD1 TRBJ2-2 TRBV7-2 . CASSLGQGNTGELFF TGTGCCAGCAGCCTCGGACAGGGGAACACCGGGGAGCTGTTTTTT
. TRBJ1-1 TRBV7-9 once CASSLGGSNTEAFF TGTGCCAGCAGCCTAGGGGGATCAAACACTGAAGCTTTCTTT
. TRBJ1-5 TRBV28 . CASSPRNGNQPQHF TGTGCCAGCAGTCCAAGGAATGGGAATCAGCCCCAGCATTTT
TRBD2 TRBJ2-7 TRBV5-4 . CASSLELADSYEQYF TGTGCCAGCAGCTTGGAGCTAGCGGACTCCTACGAGCAGTACTTC
. TRBJ1-2 TRBV7-9 . CASSLEQGRGYGYTF TGTGCCAGCAGCTTAGAGCAGGGGCGCGGCTATGGCTACACCTTC
. TRBJ1-1 TRBV25-1 . CASLGGVWNTEAFF TGTGCCAGCTTAGGCGGGGTCTGGAACACTGAAGCTTTCTTT
TRBD1 TRBJ1-2 TRBV27 . CASSSTGEIYGYTF TGTGCCAGCAGTTCGACAGGGGAGATCTATGGCTACACCTTC
. TRBJ1-6 TRBV13 . CASSPRGGSPLHF TGTGCCAGCAGCCCCCGGGGGGGATCACCCCTCCACTTT
. TRBJ2-7 TRBV28 . CASSRTYEQYF TGTGCCAGCAGTCGTACCTACGAGCAGTACTTC
. TRBJ2-2 TRBV6-1 . CASSDGLEAGELFF TGTGCCAGCAGTGATGGGCTAGAGGCCGGGGAGCTGTTTTTT
. TRBJ1-5 TRBV19 . CASSISSSSNQPQHF TGTGCCAGTAGTATCAGCAGCTCTAGCAATCAGCCCCAGCATTTT
. TRBJ1-1 TRBV28 few CASRGRGEAFF TGTGCCAGCAGGGGACGGGGAGAAGCTTTCTTT
. TRBJ2-7 TRBV15 . CATSRPSGTASEQYF TGTGCCACCAGCAGACCCAGTGGGACTGCGTCCGAGCAGTACTTC
. TRBJ2-2 TRBV5-1 . CASSLLEAGELFF TGCGCCAGCAGCCTTTTGGAGGCCGGGGAGCTGTTTTTT
. TRBJ2-5 TRBV6-1 . CASRYGGQETQYF TGTGCCAGCAGGTACGGCGGCCAAGAGACCCAGTACTTC